This T cell receptor (beta chain) was identified during a study of cytomegalovirus exposure and HLA in healthy donors. Worth noting for this clone: Antigen specificity is unknown.

V lost 5 bases and J 0 bases, leaving 11 bases between the germline ends. This CDR3 is built from 14 residues. Germline V gene data show CDR1 as SGHRS and CDR2 as YFSETQ. Findings of the study overall: Most TCR sequences were rare, but some public TCRs occurred in many donors.

The PCR ran on 60 Vbeta and 13 Jbeta primers. Repertoires were generated with immunoSEQ multiplex PCR, while TCRdb's copy carries only in-frame clones and drops some. There are 150,000 to 200,000 clones in the sample; roughly 76% occur only once, and approximately 5% lies in the top ten. This receptor was obtained from a young woman in good health and CMV-seropositive. The chain couples TRBV5-1 to TRBJ2-5; D gene ambiguous. The sequenced material came from PBMCs. The CDR3 loop reads CASRSSAYQETQYF. In DNA, the CDR3 is TGCGCCAGCAGAAGTTCAGCGTACCAAGAGACCCAGTACTTC.